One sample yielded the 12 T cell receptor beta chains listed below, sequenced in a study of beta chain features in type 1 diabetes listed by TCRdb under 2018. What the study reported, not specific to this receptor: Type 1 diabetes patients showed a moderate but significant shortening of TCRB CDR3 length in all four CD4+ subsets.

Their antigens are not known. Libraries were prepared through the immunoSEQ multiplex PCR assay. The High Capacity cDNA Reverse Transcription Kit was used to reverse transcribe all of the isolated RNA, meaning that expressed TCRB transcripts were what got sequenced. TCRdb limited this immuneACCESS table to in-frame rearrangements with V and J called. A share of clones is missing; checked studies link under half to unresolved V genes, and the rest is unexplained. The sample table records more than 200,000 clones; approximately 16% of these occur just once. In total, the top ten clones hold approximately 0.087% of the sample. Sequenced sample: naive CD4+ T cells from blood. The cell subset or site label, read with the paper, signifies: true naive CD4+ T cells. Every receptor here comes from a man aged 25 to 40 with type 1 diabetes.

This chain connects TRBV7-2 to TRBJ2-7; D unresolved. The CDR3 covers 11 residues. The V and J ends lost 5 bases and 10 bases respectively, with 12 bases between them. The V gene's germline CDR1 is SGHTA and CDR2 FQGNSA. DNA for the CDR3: TGTGCCAGCAGCCACACCTCCCAACAGTACTTC. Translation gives CASSHTSQQYF.

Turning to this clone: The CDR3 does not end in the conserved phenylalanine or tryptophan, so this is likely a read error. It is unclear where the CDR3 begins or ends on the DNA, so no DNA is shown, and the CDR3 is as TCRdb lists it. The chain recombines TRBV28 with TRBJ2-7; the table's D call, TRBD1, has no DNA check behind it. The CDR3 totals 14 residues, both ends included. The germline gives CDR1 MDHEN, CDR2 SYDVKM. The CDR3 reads CASSSDGTAPGIVI.

The CDR3 DNA reads TGTGCCTGGAGTGTGGAGAGCTACGAGCAGTACTTC. It is translated as CAWSVESYEQYF. The V call is TRBV30, the J call TRBJ2-7; no firm D call. This CDR3 has 12 amino acids. Germline values: CDR1 GTSNPN, CDR2 SVGIG (reference sequence). V was pared by 0 bases and J by 3 bases, with 6 bases between.

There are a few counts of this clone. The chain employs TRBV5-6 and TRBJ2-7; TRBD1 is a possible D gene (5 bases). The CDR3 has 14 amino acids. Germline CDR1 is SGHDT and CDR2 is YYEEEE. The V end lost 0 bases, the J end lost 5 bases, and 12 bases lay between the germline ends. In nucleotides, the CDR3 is TGTGCCAGCAGCTTGGGGACATCGGGTCACGAGCAGTACTTC. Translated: CASSLGTSGHEQYF.

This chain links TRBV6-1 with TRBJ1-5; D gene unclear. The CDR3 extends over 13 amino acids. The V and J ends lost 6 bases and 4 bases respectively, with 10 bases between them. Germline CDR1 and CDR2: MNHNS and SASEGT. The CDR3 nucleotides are TGTGCCAGCAGGCCGAGGGAGAATCAGCCCCAGCATTTT. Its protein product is CASRPRENQPQHF.

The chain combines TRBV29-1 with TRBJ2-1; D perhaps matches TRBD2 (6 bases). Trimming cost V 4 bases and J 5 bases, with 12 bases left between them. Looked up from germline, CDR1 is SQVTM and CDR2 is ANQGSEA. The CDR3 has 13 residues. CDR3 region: CSVGAGRNNEQFF. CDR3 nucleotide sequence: TGCAGCGTTGGGGCAGGGAGGAACAATGAGCAGTTCTTC.

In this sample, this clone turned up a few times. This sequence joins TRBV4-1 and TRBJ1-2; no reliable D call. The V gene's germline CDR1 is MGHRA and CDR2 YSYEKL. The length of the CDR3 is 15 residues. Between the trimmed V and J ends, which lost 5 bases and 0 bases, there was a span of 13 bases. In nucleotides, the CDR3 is TGCGCCAGCAGCTTACACGGTCTGGCTAACTATGGCTACACCTTC. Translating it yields CASSLHGLANYGYTF.

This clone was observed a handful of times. The CDR3: CSLSGRSEQFF. The CDR3 DNA reads as TGCAGCCTCTCAGGAAGGAGTGAGCAGTTCTTC. The J gene is TRBJ2-1, the V gene TRBV29-1; D gene uncertain. This CDR3 has 11 amino acids. CDR1 and CDR2 from the germline V gene are SQVTM and ANQGSEA. The ends were cut back, 8 bases at V and 9 bases at J, with 14 bases in the middle.

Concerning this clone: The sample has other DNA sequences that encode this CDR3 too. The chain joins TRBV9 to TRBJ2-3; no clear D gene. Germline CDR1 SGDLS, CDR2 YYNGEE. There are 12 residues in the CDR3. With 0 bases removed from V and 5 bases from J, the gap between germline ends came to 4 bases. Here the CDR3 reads CASSVGEDTQYF. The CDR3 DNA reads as TGTGCCAGCAGCGTAGGGGAAGATACGCAGTATTTT.

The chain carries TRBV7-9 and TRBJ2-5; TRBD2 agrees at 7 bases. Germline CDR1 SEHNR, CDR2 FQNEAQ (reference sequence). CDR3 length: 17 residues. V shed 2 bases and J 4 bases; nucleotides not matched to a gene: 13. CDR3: CASSLWSWRERGETQYF. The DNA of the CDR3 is TGTGCCAGCAGCTTATGGTCTTGGCGGGAGCGTGGAGAGACCCAGTACTTC.

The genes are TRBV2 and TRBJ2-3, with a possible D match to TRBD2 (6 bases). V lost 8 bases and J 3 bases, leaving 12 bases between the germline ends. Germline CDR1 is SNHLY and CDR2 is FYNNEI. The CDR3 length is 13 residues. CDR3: CASSGLRTDTQYF. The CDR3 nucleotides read TGTGCCAGCTCGGGACTGCGTACAGATACGCAGTATTTT.

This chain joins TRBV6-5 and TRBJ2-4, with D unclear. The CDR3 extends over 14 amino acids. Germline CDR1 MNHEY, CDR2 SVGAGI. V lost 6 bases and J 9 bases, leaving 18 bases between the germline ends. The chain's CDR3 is CASSPSAAVAIQYF. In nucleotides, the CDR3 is TGTGCCAGCAGCCCGTCCGCGGCTGTGGCCATTCAGTACTTC.